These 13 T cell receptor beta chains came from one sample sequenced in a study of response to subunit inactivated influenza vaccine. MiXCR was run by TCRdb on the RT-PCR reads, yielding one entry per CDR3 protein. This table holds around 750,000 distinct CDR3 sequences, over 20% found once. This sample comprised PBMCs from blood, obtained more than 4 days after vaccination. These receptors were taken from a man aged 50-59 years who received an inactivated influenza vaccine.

The CDR3 bases are TGCAGTGCTAGTGCCGGGACTAAAAACAATGAGCAGTTCTTC. It encodes CSASAGTKNNEQFF. The J gene is TRBJ2-1, the V gene TRBV20-1; the match to TRBD2 covers 7 bases. The CDR3 is made up of 14 amino acids. V lost 3 bases and J lost 5; bases outside the gene matches: 7. Germline V gives CDR1 DFQATT, CDR2 SNEGSKA (reference sequence).

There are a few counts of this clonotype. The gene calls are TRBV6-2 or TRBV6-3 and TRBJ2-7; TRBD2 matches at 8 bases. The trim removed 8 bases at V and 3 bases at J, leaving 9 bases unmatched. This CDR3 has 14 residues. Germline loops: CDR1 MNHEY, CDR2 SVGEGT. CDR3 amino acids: CASQSGSLHYEQYF. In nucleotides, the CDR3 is TGTGCCAGCCAAAGCGGGAGCCTTCACTACGAGCAGTACTTC.

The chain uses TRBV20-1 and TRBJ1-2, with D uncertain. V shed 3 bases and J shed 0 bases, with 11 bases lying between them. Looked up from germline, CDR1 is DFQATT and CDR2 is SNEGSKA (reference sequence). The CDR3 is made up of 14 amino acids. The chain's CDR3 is CSARGGEANYGYTF. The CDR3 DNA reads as TGCAGTGCTAGGGGCGGGGAGGCTAACTATGGCTACACCTTC.

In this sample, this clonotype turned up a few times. For the CDR3, the DNA is TGTGCCACCAGCAGAGATCGGGGAGTTATTCCGACCCAGCATTTT. It is translated as CATSRDRGVIPTQHF. The V and J genes are TRBV15 and TRBJ1-5; D unclear. This CDR3 is 15 amino acids long. The V gene's germline CDR1 is LNHNV and CDR2 YYDKDF (reference sequence). Trimming stripped 0 bases from V and 11 bases from J, with 17 bases between.

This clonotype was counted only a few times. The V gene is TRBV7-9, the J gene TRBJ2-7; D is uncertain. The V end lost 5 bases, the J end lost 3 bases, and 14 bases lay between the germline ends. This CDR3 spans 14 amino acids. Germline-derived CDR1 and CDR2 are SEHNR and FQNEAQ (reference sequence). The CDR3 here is CASSMSGRSYEQYF. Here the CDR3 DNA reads TGTGCCAGCAGCATGTCGGGCCGGAGCTACGAGCAGTACTTC.

CDR3 protein: CSVAGGLETQYF. The CDR3 coding sequence is TGCAGCGTCGCGGGGGGACTTGAGACCCAGTACTTC. This rearrangement joins TRBV29-1 to TRBJ2-5; TRBD2 matches at 8 bases. The CDR3 is 12 residues long. With V trimmed by 6 bases and J by 5 bases, 5 bases remained unmatched. In germline, CDR1 is SQVTM, CDR2 ANQGSEA. Full variable domain (missing parts from reference TRBV29-1 and TRBJ2-5): SAVISQKPSRDICQRGTSLTIQCQVDSQVTMMFWYRQQPGQSLTLIATANQGSEATYESGFVIDKFPISRPNLTFSTLTVSNMSPEDSSIYLCSVAGGLETQYFGPGTRLLVL.

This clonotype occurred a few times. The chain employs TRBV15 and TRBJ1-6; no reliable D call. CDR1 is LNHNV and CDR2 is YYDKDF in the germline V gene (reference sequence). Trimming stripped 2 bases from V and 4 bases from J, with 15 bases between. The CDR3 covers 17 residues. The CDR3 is CATSRRLPTGYNSPLHF. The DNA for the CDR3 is TGTGCCACCAGCAGAAGGCTCCCAACGGGGTATAATTCACCCCTCCACTTT.

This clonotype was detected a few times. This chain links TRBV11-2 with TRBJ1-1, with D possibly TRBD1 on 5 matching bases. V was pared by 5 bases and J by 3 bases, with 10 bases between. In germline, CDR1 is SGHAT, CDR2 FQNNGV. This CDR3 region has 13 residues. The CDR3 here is CASSPQVDTEAFF. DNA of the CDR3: TGTGCCAGCAGCCCACAGGTAGACACTGAAGCTTTCTTT. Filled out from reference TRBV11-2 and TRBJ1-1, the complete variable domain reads EAGVAQSPRYKIIEKRQSVAFWCNPISGHATLYWYQQILGQGPKLLIQFQNNGVVDDSQLPKDRFSAERLKGVDSTLKIQPAKLEDSAVYLCASSPQVDTEAFFGQGTRLTVV.

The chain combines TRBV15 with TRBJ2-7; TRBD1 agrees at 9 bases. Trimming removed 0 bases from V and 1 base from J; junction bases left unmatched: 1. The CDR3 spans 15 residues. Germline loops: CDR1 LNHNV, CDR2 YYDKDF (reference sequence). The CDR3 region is CATSRDGQGSYEQYF. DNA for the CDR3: TGTGCCACCAGCAGAGATGGACAGGGGTCCTACGAGCAGTACTTC. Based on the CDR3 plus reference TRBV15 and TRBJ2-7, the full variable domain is DAMVIQNPRYQVTQFGKPVTLSCSQTLNHNVMYWYQQKSSQAPKLLFHYYDKDFNNEADTPDNFQSRRPNTSFCFLDIRSPGLGDTAMYLCATSRDGQGSYEQYFGPGTRLTVT.

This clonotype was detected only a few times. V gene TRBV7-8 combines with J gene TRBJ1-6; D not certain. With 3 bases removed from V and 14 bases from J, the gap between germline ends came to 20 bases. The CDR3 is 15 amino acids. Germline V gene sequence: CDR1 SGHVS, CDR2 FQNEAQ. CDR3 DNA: TGTGCCAGCAGCTTGGGCCACGGAGCGGGTTTTTCCCTCCACTTT. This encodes CASSLGHGAGFSLHF. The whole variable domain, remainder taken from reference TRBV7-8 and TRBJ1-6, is GAGVSQSPRYKVAKRGQDVALRCDPISGHVSLFWYQQALGQGPEFLTYFQNEAQLDKSGLPSDRFFAERPEGSVSTLKIQRTQQEDSAVYLCASSLGHGAGFSLHFGNGTRLTVT.

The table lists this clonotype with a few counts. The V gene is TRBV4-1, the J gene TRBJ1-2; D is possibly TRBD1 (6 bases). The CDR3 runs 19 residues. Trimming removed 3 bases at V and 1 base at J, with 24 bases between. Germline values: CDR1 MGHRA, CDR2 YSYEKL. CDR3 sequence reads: CASSQDAIPTGLRNYGYTF. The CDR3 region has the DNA TGCGCCAGCAGCCAGGACGCGATACCGACAGGCCTTCGTAACTATGGCTACACCTTC.

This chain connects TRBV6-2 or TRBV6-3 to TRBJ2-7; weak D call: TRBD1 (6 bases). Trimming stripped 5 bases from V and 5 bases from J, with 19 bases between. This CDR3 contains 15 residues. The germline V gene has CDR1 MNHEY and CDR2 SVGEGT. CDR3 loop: CASSLGTLGIHEQYF. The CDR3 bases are TGTGCCAGCAGTCTCGGGACACTAGGTATCCACGAGCAGTACTTC.

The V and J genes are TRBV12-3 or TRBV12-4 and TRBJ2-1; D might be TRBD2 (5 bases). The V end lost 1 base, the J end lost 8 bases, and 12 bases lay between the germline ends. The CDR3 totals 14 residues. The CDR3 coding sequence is TGTGCCAGCAGTTTAGAGCTAGCAGAGGATGAGCAGTTCTTC. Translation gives CASSLELAEDEQFF.